The 31 T cell receptor beta chains presented below share a single source sample, sequenced in a study of human T cells and chemical hapten exposure. Extraction yielded total RNA from whole blood (unfractionated). TCRdb itself ran the 5' RACE reads through MiXCR, one entry per CDR3 protein. The profile covers under 150,000 distinct CDR3 sequences, with roughly 19% appearing a single time and approximately 3% taken by the ten largest. These receptors were obtained from a human donor in good health.

This clonotype was seen more than once but under ten times. The chain uses TRBV7-6 and TRBJ1-5; D unclear. The V gene's germline CDR1 is SGHVS and CDR2 FNYEAQ. The germline V and J ends were trimmed by 5 bases and 0 bases, with 14 bases remaining between them. The CDR3 spans 16 residues. The CDR3, as DNA: TGTGCCAGCAGCCCCCAGTGGGGTTATAGCAATCAGCCCCAGCATTTT. This encodes CASSPQWGYSNQPQHF.

V and J are TRBV28 and TRBJ1-5; D remains unclear. Per germline, CDR1 MDHEN and CDR2 SYDVKM. The V and J ends lost 2 bases and 11 bases respectively, with 19 bases between them. The CDR3 consists of 15 residues. Here the CDR3 DNA reads TGTGCCAGCAGTTTAGGAGGACGAGCAAGAAGGTCCCAGCATTTT. This codes for CASSLGGRARRSQHF.

This clonotype appeared a few times. The chain recombines TRBV30 with TRBJ2-1; TRBD2 might be the D (6 bases). This CDR3 is 12 amino acids long. The V end was cut by 7 bases, the J end by 4 bases, with 11 bases between. Looked up from germline, CDR1 is GTSNPN and CDR2 is SVGIG (reference sequence). Here the CDR3 reads CALPGLYNEQFF. As DNA, the CDR3 is TGTGCCTTGCCGGGACTGTACAATGAGCAGTTCTTC.

The chain recombines TRBV18 with TRBJ2-7; D is possibly TRBD2 (6 bases). The CDR3 spans 15 residues. The germline V gene encodes CDR1 KGHSH and CDR2 LQKENI. The V gene lost 4 bases and the J gene lost 4 bases, with 17 bases spanning the gap. The CDR3 DNA sequence: TGTGCCAGCTCACATCGGGAGTCAGGGCCTTACGAGCAGTACTTC. It encodes CASSHRESGPYEQYF.

This chain uses TRBV2 with TRBJ2-7, with TRBD1 matching 10 bases. Germline CDR1 SNHLY, CDR2 FYNNEI. CDR3 length equals 13 residues. The junction had 3 bases not matched to a gene; V was cut back by 7 bases and J by 3 bases. CDR3 DNA sequence: TGTGCCAGCAAGTGGGACAGGGGCTACGAGCAGTACTTC. This encodes CASKWDRGYEQYF.

This clonotype was recorded a few times. This chain uses TRBV11-1 with TRBJ1-1; no clear D gene. The CDR3 sequence is 12 residues long. Trimming cost V 3 bases and J 0 bases, with 2 bases left between them. The germline CDR1 and CDR2 sequences are SGHAT and FQDESV (reference sequence). CDR3 nucleotides: TGTGCCAGCAGCTTCTTGAACACTGAAGCTTTCTTT. It codes for CASSFLNTEAFF.

The rearrangement joins TRBV5-1 to TRBJ2-7; D assignment may be TRBD1 or TRBD2 (5 bases each). The V gene lost 4 bases and the J gene lost 2 bases, with 19 bases spanning the gap. The CDR3 contains 16 residues. Germline V gives CDR1 SGHRS, CDR2 YFSETQ. The CDR3 bases are TGCGCCAGCAGCATTGCTCCTGGGACGGACACCTACGAGCAGTACTTC. This sequence encodes CASSIAPGTDTYEQYF.

This rearrangement joins TRBV9 to TRBJ2-3; 7 bases line up with TRBD1. CDR3 size: 15 residues. Germline-derived CDR1 and CDR2 are SGDLS and YYNGEE. Trimming at V came to 3 bases and at J to 7 bases, leaving 11 bases not matched to a gene. Here the CDR3 reads CASSGGRTGRYTQYF. As DNA, the CDR3 is TGTGCCAGCAGCGGGGGTAGGACAGGTAGATATACGCAGTATTTT. Complete variable domain (other parts from reference TRBV9 and TRBJ2-3): DSGVTQTPKHLITATGQRVTLRCSPRSGDLSVYWYQQSLDQGLQFLIQYYNGEERAKGNILERFSAQQFPDLHSELNLSSLELGDSALYFCASSGGRTGRYTQYFGPGTRLTVL.

This clonotype was counted only a few times. The gene calls are TRBV4-2 and TRBJ2-1, with TRBD2 matching 9 bases. From germline, CDR1 is LGHNA and CDR2 YNFKEQ. The CDR3 sequence is 15 residues long. J was trimmed by 5 bases and V by 2 bases; bases with no gene match: 4. The CDR3 DNA follows: TGTGCCAGCAGCCAACCGACTAGCGGAGACAATGAGCAGTTCTTC. It specifies CASSQPTSGDNEQFF.

This clonotype was picked up one time. This sequence joins TRBV4-1 and TRBJ2-7; perhaps TRBD2 as D (6 bases). The germline V and J ends were trimmed by 4 bases and 6 bases, with 16 bases remaining between them. The CDR3 runs 14 residues. Germline CDR1 and CDR2: MGHRA and YSYEKL. The CDR3 is CASSLTSQLPEQYF. The CDR3, as DNA: TGCGCCAGCAGCCTGACTAGTCAGTTACCCGAGCAGTACTTC.

The chain employs TRBV18 and TRBJ1-5; TRBD1 matches 11 bases. The junction had 4 bases not matched to a gene; V was cut back by 3 bases and J by 6 bases. The CDR3 runs to 15 residues. Per the germline V gene, CDR1 is KGHSH and CDR2 is LQKENI. Here the CDR3 reads CASSPQGTGGQPQHF. DNA for the CDR3: TGTGCCAGCTCACCGCAGGGGACAGGGGGTCAGCCCCAGCATTTT.

This chain connects TRBV12-3 or TRBV12-4 to TRBJ2-1, with 12 nucleotides matching TRBD2. Trimming took 5 bases from V and 10 from J; bases not matched to a gene: 12. CDR3 length: 16 residues. CDR3 loop: CASSPPGASGREEQFF. CDR3 coding DNA: TGTGCCAGCAGTCCACCGGGGGCTAGCGGGAGGGAGGAGCAGTTCTTC.

This clonotype has just a few counts. The J gene is TRBJ2-1, the V gene TRBV11-1, with D possibly being TRBD2 (5 bases). Germline V CDR1 and CDR2: SGHAT, FQDESV (reference sequence). The CDR3 has 17 amino acids. Trimming took off 4 bases at V and 2 bases at J, with 18 bases between the two ends. The chain's CDR3 is CASSSDPQRSPYNEQFF. In DNA, the CDR3 is TGTGCCAGCAGCTCGGACCCCCAGCGGAGCCCCTACAATGAGCAGTTCTTC.

V is TRBV6-1 and J is TRBJ2-3; D is undetermined. This CDR3 is built from 16 residues. Per germline, CDR1 MNHNS and CDR2 SASEGT. Trimming shortened V by 4 bases and J by 2 bases, and 16 bases separated the two germline ends. CDR3 protein: CASSVRSGPVTDTQYF. The CDR3 coding sequence is TGTGCCAGCAGTGTGAGGAGTGGGCCCGTCACAGATACGCAGTATTTT.

This clonotype was picked up a small number of times. This chain connects TRBV5-1 to TRBJ2-3, with D uncertain. V was cut by 4 bases and J by 3 bases, with 12 bases left in between. Germline V lookup: CDR1 SGHRS, CDR2 YFSETQ. This CDR3 comprises 14 residues. The CDR3 sequence is CASSTLPGTDTQYF. CDR3 nucleotide sequence: TGCGCCAGCAGCACCCTACCCGGGACAGATACGCAGTATTTT.

In this sample, this clonotype turned up many times. The chain couples TRBV27 to TRBJ1-5, with D maybe TRBD1 (6 bases). The germline CDR1 and CDR2 sequences are MNHEY and SMNVEV (reference sequence). The CDR3 totals 16 residues. Trimming stripped 4 bases from V and 0 bases from J, with 13 bases between. CDR3 bases: TGTGCCAGCAGTTCGCGGACAGCCGTTAGCAATCAGCCCCAGCATTTT. Encoded protein: CASSSRTAVSNQPQHF.

This chain connects TRBV4-1 to TRBJ2-5; 11 bases fit TRBD1. Germline V CDR1 and CDR2: MGHRA, YSYEKL. J was trimmed by 5 bases and V by 5 bases; bases with no gene match: 10. CDR3 length equals 16 residues. The DNA of the CDR3 is TGCGCCAGCAGCGTATCCGGACAGGGGGCGGGCGAGACCCAGTACTTC. Translating it yields CASSVSGQGAGETQYF.

This clonotype has a handful of counts. The chain recombines TRBV7-9 with TRBJ2-2; no definite D call. CDR1 is SEHNR, CDR2 FQNEAQ, per germline (reference sequence). V was shortened by 5 bases and J by 4 bases, with 11 bases between the two germline ends. The CDR3 sequence is 14 residues long. CDR3 amino acids: CASSPNLRTGELFF. The CDR3 bases are TGTGCCAGCAGCCCCAACCTCCGCACCGGGGAGCTGTTTTTT.

This chain joins TRBV9 and TRBJ2-7; the D gene is possibly TRBD2 (6 bases). CDR1 and CDR2 from the germline V gene are SGDLS and YYNGEE. Trimming removed 3 bases from V and 5 bases from J, with 15 bases in between. The CDR3 is 14 amino acids. CDR3 residues: CASSGRDSLNEQYF. Here the CDR3 DNA reads TGTGCCAGCAGCGGCCGGGACTCCCTTAACGAGCAGTACTTC.

This rearrangement joins TRBV20-1 to TRBJ2-1; D uncertain. V was cut by 0 bases and J by 0 bases, with 9 bases left in between. Germline loops: CDR1 DFQATT, CDR2 SNEGSKA (reference sequence). This CDR3 contains 15 residues. The chain's CDR3 is CSARDRASSYNEQFF. CDR3 coding DNA: TGCAGTGCTAGAGATCGGGCCAGCTCCTACAATGAGCAGTTCTTC.

The chain recombines TRBV7-9 with TRBJ1-5; D might be TRBD1 (6 bases). CDR3 length: 14 residues. Germline V gene lookup returns CDR1 SEHNR and CDR2 FQNEAQ (reference sequence). Trimming pared 3 bases from V and 5 bases from J, leaving 11 bases between. In DNA form, the CDR3 reads TGTGCCAGCAGCTTTGGGGGGCCCGATCAGCCCCAGCATTTT. Amino acid sequence: CASSFGGPDQPQHF.

The chain joins TRBV30 to TRBJ1-2; D is possibly TRBD1 (6 bases). The CDR3 totals 12 residues. Germline CDR1 reads GTSNPN; CDR2 reads SVGIG (reference sequence). The CDR3 DNA sequence: TGTGCGCGGACAGCGAATAACTATGGCTACACCTTC. Protein sequence: CARTANNYGYTF.

There are a few counts of this clonotype. V is TRBV5-6 and J is TRBJ1-5; weak D call: TRBD1 (6 bases). The germline V and J ends were trimmed by 1 base and 0 bases, with 14 bases remaining between them. The CDR3 spans 17 residues. Germline V CDR1 and CDR2: SGHDT, YYEEEE. CDR3 DNA sequence: TGTGCCAGCAGCTTGACACGGGACACCAATAGCAATCAGCCCCAGCATTTT. Translating it yields CASSLTRDTNSNQPQHF.

The chain employs TRBV5-1 and TRBJ2-4, with 7 positions matching TRBD2. V shed 3 bases and J 0 bases; nucleotides not matched to a gene: 9. CDR3 length equals 17 residues. CDR1 and CDR2 (germline): SGHRS, YFSETQ. CDR3 region: CASSSGTTLLAKNIQYF. CDR3 nucleotide sequence: TGCGCCAGCAGCTCCGGGACTACTCTCTTAGCCAAAAACATTCAGTACTTC.

This clonotype was counted between two and nine times. The J gene is TRBJ1-6, the V gene TRBV28, with D possibly being TRBD1 (6 bases). Germline V gene sequence: CDR1 MDHEN, CDR2 SYDVKM. The CDR3 has 18 amino acids. V was trimmed by 4 bases and J by 6 bases, leaving 22 bases between them. The CDR3 region has the DNA TGTGCCAGCAGTTCAGGGGAAGGGGGGACGGAGAGTAATTCACCCCTCCACTTT. Its translation: CASSSGEGGTESNSPLHF.

In its sample, this clonotype was seen once. The chain recombines TRBV12-3 or TRBV12-4 with TRBJ2-1, with D maybe TRBD2 (5 bases). CDR3 size: 14 residues. V lost 2 bases and J 1 base, leaving 6 bases between the germline ends. In nucleotides, the CDR3 is TGTGCCAGCAGTTTACCGGGGTCCTACAATGAGCAGTTCTTC. This gives the protein CASSLPGSYNEQFF.

This clonotype came up once. The rearrangement joins TRBV30 to TRBJ1-1, with D tentatively TRBD1 (5 bases). CDR3 length: 13 amino acids. Germline CDR1 reads GTSNPN; CDR2 reads SVGIG (reference sequence). V dropped 1 base and J dropped 2 bases, with 8 bases sitting between them. DNA for the CDR3: TGTGCCTGGAGTGCACAGGTTAACACTGAAGCTTTCTTT. Translating gives CAWSAQVNTEAFF.

The CDR3: CASRPGPLLVLNTEAFF. DNA of the CDR3: TGTGCCAGCAGGCCGGGACCACTCCTCGTTTTGAACACTGAAGCTTTCTTT. The chain carries TRBV28 and TRBJ1-1; D might be TRBD1 (5 bases). The V end lost 6 bases, the J end lost 0 bases, and 20 bases lay between the germline ends. The CDR3 length is 17 residues. CDR1 and CDR2 from the germline V gene are MDHEN and SYDVKM. Filled out from reference TRBV28 and TRBJ1-1, the complete variable domain reads DVKVTQSSRYLVKRTGEKVFLECVQDMDHENMFWYRQDPGLGLRLIYFSYDVKMKEKGDIPEGYSVSREKKERFSLILESASTNQTSMYLCASRPGPLLVLNTEAFFGQGTRLTVV.

This clonotype was counted a few times. This rearrangement joins TRBV7-3 to TRBJ2-6; possibly TRBD1 or TRBD2 for D (6 bases each). CDR1 is SGHTA and CDR2 is FQGTGA in the germline V gene. Deletions cut 1 base from V and 0 bases from J, with 7 bases between. This CDR3 comprises 16 residues. The CDR3 bases are TGTGCCAGCAGCTTAAAGGGGGGCTCTGGGGCCAACGTCCTGACTTTC. This gives the protein CASSLKGGSGANVLTF.

In its sample, this clonotype was seen a few times. The gene calls are TRBV6-5 and TRBJ2-7, with 13 bases that match TRBD2. Germline V gives CDR1 MNHEY, CDR2 SVGAGI. V was pared by 6 bases and J by 6 bases, with 8 bases of the junction left unmatched. This CDR3 is built from 15 residues. The CDR3 reads CASRLTGTSGTEQYF. CDR3 bases: TGTGCCAGCAGATTAACCGGGACTAGCGGGACCGAGCAGTACTTC.

This clonotype has more than one count but fewer than ten. The chain employs TRBV20-1 and TRBJ2-3; D not certain. Trimming removed 0 bases from V and 0 bases from J, with 13 bases in between. Germline V CDR1 and CDR2: DFQATT, SNEGSKA (reference sequence). The CDR3 length is 16 residues. DNA of the CDR3: TGCAGTGCTAGAGATCCCAGTTTCGGGAGCACAGATACGCAGTATTTT. Its protein is CSARDPSFGSTDTQYF.